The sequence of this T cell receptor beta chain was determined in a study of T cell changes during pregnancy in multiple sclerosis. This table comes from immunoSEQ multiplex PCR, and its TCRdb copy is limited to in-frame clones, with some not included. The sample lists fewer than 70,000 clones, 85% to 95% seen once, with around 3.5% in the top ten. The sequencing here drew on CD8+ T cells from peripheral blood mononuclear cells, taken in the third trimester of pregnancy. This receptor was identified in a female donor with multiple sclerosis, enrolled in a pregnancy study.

CDR3 in amino acids: CASSSSGNYEQYF. CDR3 DNA sequence: TGTGCCAGCAGTTCTAGCGGGAATTACGAGCAGTACTTC. V usage is TRBV6-5 and J usage is TRBJ2-7; 9 nucleotides match TRBD2. Germline V gene data show CDR1 as MNHEY and CDR2 as SVGAGI. Germline trimming cut 4 bases from V and 4 bases from J; bases unmatched to any gene: 2. The CDR3 has 13 residues.